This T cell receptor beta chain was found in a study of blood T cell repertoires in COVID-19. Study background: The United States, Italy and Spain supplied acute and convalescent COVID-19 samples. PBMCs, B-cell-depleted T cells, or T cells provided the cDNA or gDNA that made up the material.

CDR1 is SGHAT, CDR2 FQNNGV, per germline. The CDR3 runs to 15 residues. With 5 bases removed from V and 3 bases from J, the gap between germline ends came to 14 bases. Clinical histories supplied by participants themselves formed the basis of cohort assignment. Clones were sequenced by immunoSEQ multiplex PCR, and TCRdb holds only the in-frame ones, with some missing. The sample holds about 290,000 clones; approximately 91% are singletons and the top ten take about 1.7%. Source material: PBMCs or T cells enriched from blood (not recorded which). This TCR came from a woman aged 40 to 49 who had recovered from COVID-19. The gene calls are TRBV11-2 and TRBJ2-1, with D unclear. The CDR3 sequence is CASSPRGRIYNEQFF. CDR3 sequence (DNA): TGTGCCAGCAGCCCCCGTGGCAGGATCTACAATGAGCAGTTCTTC.